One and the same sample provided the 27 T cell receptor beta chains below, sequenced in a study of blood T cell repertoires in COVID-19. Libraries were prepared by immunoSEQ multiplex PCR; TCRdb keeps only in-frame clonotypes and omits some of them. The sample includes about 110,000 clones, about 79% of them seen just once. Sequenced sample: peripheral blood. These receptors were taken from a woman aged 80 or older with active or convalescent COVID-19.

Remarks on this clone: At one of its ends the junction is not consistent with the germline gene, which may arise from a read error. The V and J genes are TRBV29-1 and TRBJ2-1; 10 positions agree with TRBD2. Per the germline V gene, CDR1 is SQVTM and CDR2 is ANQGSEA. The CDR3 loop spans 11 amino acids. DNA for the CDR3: TGCAGCGTCGAAGGGGGACTAGCGCCGTTCTTC. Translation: CSVEGGLAPFF.

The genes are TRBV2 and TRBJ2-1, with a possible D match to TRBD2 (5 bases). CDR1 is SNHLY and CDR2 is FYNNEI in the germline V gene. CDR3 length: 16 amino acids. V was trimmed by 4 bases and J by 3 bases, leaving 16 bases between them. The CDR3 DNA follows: TGTGCCAGCAGTGGTCAATCGGGAAGTTTCTACAATGAGCAGTTCTTC. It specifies CASSGQSGSFYNEQFF.

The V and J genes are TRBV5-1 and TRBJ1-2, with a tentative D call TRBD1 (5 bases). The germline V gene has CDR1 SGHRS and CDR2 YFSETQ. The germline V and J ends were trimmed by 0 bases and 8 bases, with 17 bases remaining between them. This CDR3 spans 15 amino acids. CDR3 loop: CASSLGQLMNQGYTF. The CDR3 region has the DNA TGCGCCAGCAGCTTGGGACAGCTTATGAATCAGGGCTACACCTTC.

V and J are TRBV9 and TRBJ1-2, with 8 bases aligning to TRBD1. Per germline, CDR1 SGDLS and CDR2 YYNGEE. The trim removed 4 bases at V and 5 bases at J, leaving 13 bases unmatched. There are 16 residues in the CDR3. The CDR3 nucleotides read TGTGCCAGCAGCCCGATGACAGGGGTCGGGGGTTATGGCTACACCTTC. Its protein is CASSPMTGVGGYGYTF.

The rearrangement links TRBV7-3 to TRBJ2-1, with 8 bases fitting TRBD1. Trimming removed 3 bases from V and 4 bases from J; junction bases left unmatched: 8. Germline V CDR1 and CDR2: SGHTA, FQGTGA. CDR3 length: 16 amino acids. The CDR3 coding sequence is TGTGCCAGCAGCTTGCTACAGGGGGATTCTTACAATGAGCAGTTCTTC. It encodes CASSLLQGDSYNEQFF.

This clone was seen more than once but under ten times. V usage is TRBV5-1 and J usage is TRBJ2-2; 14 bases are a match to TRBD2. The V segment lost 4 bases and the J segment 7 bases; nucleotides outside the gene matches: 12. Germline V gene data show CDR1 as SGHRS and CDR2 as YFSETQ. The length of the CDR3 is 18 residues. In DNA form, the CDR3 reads TGCGCCAGCAGCGGGGGACTTGGGACTAGCGGGAGAAACGGGGAGCTGTTTTTT. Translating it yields CASSGGLGTSGRNGELFF.

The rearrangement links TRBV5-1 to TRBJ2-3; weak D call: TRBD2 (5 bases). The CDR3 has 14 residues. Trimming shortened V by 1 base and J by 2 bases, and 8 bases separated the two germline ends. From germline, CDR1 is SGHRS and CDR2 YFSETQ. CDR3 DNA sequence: TGCGCCAGCAGCTTGCGGGGTGACACAGATACGCAGTATTTT. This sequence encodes CASSLRGDTDTQYF. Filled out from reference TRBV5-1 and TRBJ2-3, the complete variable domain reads KAGVTQTPRYLIKTRGQQVTLSCSPISGHRSVSWYQQTPGQGLQFLFEYFSETQRNKGNFPGRFSGRQFSNSRSEMNVSTLELGDSALYLCASSLRGDTDTQYFGPGTRLTVL.

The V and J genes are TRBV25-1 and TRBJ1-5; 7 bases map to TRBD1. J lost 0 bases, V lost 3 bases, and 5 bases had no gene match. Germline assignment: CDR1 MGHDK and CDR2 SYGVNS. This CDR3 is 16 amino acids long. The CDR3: CASSDLDRDSNQPQHF. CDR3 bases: TGTGCCAGCAGTGACTTAGACAGGGATAGCAATCAGCCCCAGCATTTT. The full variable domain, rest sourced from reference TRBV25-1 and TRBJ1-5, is EADIYQTPRYLVIGTGKKITLECSQTMGHDKMYWYQQDPGMELHLIHYSYGVNSTEKGDLSSESTVSRIRTEHFPLTLESARPSHTSQYLCASSDLDRDSNQPQHFGDGTRLSIL.

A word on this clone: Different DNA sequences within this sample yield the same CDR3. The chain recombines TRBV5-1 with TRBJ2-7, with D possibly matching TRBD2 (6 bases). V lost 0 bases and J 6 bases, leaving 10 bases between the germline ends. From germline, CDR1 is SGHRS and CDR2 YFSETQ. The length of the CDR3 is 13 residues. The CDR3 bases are TGCGCCAGCAGCTTGGGGCAGGGAGGCGAGCAGTACTTC. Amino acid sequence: CASSLGQGGEQYF.

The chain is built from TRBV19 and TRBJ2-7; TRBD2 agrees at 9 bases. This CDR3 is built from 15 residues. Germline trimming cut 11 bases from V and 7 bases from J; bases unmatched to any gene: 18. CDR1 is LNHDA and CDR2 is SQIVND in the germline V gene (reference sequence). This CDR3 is CASHTPREGPSEQYF. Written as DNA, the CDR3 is TGTGCCTCCCACACCCCGCGGGAGGGCCCGAGTGAGCAGTACTTC.

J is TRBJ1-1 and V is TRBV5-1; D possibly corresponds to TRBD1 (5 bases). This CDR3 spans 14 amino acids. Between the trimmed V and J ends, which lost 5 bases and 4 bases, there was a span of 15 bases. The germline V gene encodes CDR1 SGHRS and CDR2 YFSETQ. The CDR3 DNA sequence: TGCGCCAGCAGTGTTACAGGAGCCGTCACTGAAGCTTTCTTT. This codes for CASSVTGAVTEAFF.

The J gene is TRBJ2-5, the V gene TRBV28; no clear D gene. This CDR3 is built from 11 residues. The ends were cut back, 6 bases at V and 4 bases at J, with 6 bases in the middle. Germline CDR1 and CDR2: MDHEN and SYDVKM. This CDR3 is CASSTRETQYF. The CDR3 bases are TGTGCCAGCAGCACAAGAGAGACCCAGTACTTC.

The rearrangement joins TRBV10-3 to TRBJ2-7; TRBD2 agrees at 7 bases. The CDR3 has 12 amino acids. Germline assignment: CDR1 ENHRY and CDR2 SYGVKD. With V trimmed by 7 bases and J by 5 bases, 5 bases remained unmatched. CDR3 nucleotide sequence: TGTGCCATCATGGGCGGGAGCGACGAGCAGTACTTC. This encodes CAIMGGSDEQYF.

CDR3 DNA: TGCGCCAGCAGCCAAGATCAGACAGGGGTCACTGAAGCTTTCTTT. Translated, it gives CASSQDQTGVTEAFF. The chain recombines TRBV4-1 with TRBJ1-1; 8 bases align to TRBD1. Germline CDR1 is MGHRA and CDR2 is YSYEKL. The CDR3 is 15 amino acids. Trimming took 0 bases from V and 4 from J; bases not matched to a gene: 4.

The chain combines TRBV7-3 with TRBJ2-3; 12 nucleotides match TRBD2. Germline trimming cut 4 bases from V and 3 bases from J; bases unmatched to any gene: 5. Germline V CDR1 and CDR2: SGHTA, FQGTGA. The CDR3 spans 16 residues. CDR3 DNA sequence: TGTGCCAGCAGCTCGGGACTAGCGGGCGATACAGATACGCAGTATTTT. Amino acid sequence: CASSSGLAGDTDTQYF.

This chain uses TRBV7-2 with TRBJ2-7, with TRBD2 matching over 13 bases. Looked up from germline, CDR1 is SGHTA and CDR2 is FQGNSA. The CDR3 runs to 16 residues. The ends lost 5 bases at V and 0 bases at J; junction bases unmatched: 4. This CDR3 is CASSHRTSGGSYEQYF. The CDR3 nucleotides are TGTGCCAGCAGCCATAGGACTAGCGGGGGCTCCTACGAGCAGTACTTC.

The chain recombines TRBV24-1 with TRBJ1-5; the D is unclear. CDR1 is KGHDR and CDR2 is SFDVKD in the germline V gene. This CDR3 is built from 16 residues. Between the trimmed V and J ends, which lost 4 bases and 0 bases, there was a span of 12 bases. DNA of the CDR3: TGTGCCACCAGTGAAGTCCCCGGGGATAGCAATCAGCCCCAGCATTTT. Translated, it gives CATSEVPGDSNQPQHF.

The CDR3, as DNA: TGCAGCGTAAAGGCGGGAGCCCCTGAAGCTTTCTTT. Amino acid sequence: CSVKAGAPEAFF. The V call is TRBV29-1, the J call TRBJ1-1, with D hard to call. Trimming cost V 6 bases and J 6 bases, with 14 bases left between them. CDR1 SQVTM and CDR2 ANQGSEA come from the germline V gene. The CDR3 is 12 amino acids.

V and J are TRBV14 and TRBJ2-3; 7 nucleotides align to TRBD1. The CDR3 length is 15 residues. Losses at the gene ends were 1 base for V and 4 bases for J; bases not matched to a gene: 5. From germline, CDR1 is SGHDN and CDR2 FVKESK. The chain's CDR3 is CASSQVYRGADTQYF. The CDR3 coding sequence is TGTGCCAGCAGCCAAGTTTACAGGGGCGCAGATACGCAGTATTTT.

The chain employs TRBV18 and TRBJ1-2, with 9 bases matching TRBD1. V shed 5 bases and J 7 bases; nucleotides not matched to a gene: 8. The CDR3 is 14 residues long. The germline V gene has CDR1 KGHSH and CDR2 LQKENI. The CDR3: CASSETGTGSGYTF. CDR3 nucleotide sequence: TGTGCCAGCTCAGAAACCGGGACAGGGAGTGGCTACACCTTC. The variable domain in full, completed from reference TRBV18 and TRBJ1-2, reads NAGVMQNPRHLVRRRGQEARLRCSPMKGHSHVYWYRQLPEEGLKFMVYLQKENIIDESGMPKERFSAEFPKEGPSILRIQQVVRGDSAAYFCASSETGTGSGYTFGSGTRLTVV.

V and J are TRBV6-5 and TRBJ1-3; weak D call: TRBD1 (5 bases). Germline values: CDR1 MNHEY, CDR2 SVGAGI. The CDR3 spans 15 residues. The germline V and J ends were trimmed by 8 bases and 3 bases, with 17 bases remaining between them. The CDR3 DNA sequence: TGTGCCAGCGGCCCGCGGGGGGTGGGTGGAAACACCATATATTTT. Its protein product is CASGPRGVGGNTIYF.

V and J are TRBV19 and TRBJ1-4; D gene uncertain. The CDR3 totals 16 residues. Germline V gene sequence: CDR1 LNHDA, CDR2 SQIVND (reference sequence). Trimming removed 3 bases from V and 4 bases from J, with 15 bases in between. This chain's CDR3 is CASSIGFGDYNEKLFF. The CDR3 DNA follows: TGTGCCAGTAGTATCGGATTTGGAGATTATAATGAAAAACTGTTTTTT.

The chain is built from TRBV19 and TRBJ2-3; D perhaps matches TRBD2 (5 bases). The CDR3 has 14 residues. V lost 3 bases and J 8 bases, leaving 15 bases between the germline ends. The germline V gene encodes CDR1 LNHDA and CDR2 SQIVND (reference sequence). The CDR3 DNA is TGTGCCAGTAGTATCCAAACAACGGGATCTACGCAGTATTTT. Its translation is CASSIQTTGSTQYF.

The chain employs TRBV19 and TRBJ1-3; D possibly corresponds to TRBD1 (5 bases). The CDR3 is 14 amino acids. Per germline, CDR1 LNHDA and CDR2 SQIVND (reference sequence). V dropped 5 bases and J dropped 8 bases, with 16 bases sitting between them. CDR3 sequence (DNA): TGTGCCAGTAGTGAACCGGGACTCAGGGACACCATATATTTT. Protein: CASSEPGLRDTIYF.

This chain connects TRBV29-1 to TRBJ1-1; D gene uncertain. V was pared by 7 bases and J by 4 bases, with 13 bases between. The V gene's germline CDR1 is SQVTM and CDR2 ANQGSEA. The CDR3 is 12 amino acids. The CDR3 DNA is TGCAGCGCCGATGGGTCAGGCACTGAAGCTTTCTTT. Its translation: CSADGSGTEAFF.

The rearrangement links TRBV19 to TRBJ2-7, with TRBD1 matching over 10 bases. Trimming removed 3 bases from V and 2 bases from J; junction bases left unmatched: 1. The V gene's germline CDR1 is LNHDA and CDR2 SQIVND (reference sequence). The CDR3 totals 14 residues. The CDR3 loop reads CASSMDRGTYEQYF. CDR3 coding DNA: TGTGCCAGTAGTATGGACAGGGGGACCTACGAGCAGTACTTC.

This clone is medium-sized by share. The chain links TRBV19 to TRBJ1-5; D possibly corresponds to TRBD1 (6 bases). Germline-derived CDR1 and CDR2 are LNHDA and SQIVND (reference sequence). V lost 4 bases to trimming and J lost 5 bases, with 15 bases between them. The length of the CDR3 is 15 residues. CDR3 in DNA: TGTGCCAGTAGTACCCCAGGGGTTCCCCATCAGCCCCAGCATTTT. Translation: CASSTPGVPHQPQHF.